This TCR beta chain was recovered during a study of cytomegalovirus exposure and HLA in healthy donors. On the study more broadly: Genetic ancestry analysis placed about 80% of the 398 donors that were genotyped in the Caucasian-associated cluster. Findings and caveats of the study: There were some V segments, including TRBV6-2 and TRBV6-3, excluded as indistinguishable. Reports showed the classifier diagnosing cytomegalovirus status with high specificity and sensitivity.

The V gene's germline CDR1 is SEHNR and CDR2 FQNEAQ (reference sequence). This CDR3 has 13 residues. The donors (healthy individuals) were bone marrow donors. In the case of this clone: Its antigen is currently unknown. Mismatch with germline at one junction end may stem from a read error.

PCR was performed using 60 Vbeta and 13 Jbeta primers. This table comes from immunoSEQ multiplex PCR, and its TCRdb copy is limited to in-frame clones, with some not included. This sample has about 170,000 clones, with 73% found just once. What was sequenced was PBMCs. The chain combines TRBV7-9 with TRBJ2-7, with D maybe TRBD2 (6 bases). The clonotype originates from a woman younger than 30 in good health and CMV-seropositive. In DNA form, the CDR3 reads TGTTCCAGCGCTTTTTCGGGACTCTACGAGCAGTACTTC. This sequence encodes CSSAFSGLYEQYF.